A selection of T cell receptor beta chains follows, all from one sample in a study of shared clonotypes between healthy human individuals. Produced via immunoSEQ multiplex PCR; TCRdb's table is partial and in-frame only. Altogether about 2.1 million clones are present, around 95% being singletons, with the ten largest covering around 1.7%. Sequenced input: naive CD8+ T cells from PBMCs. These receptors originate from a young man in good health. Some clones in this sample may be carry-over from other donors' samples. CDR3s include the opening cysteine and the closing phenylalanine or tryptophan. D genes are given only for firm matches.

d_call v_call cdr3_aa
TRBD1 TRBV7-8 CASSLAVNRGNGYTF
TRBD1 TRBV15 CATSKTGGGQFF
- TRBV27 CASGHTKQAVAQHF
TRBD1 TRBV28 CASSLVRDRETQYF
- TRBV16 CASSHRDTYEQYF
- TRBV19 CASSIRGNLPYEQYF
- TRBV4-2 CASSQKVGTGELFF
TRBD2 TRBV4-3 CASSPGTSGYEQYF
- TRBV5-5 CASSAPPNSLGGGYTF
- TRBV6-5 CASSSTNTGELFF
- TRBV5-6 CASSLEGVFRELFF
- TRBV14 CASSAVLNTGELFF
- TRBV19 CALKTDTEAFF